The 10 T cell receptor beta chains below all came from one sample that was sequenced in a study of shared clonotypes between healthy human individuals. Assay used: immunoSEQ multiplex PCR; TCRdb lists only in-frame clones, some missing. The sample includes roughly 1,500,000 clones, 95% to 99% of them seen just once. The specimen sequenced was naive CD4+ T cells sorted from blood. The subset is: CD45RA+ positively selected. These receptors all stem from a man aged 25-45 years in good health.

The chain is built from TRBV28 and TRBJ2-7, with a weak D call TRBD1 (5 bases). The CDR3 extends over 15 amino acids. The germline V gene has CDR1 MDHEN and CDR2 SYDVKM. V was pared by 4 bases and J by 2 bases, with 15 bases between. The CDR3 DNA reads TGTGCCAGCAGTTCTCTGTCCAGGGTCCCCTACGAGCAGTACTTC. It specifies CASSSLSRVPYEQYF.

The chain carries TRBV11-2 and TRBJ2-7; D is possibly TRBD2 (6 bases). The CDR3 is made up of 12 amino acids. The germline V gene has CDR1 SGHAT and CDR2 FQNNGV. Between the trimmed V and J ends, which lost 5 bases and 6 bases, there was a span of 11 bases. CDR3 amino acids: CASSPSAFEQYF. The DNA of the CDR3 is TGTGCCAGCAGCCCTAGCGCCTTCGAGCAGTACTTC.

The V gene is TRBV4-1, the J gene TRBJ2-7, with a possible D match to TRBD2 (6 bases). The CDR3 is 16 amino acids. V lost 4 bases and J 0 bases, leaving 16 bases between the germline ends. Germline assignment: CDR1 MGHRA and CDR2 YSYEKL. The CDR3 nucleotides read TGCGCCAGCAGCCCCCTCCCGGGAGACAGCTCCTACGAGCAGTACTTC. Residues: CASSPLPGDSSYEQYF.

The chain combines TRBV2 with TRBJ2-1; possible D gene TRBD2, 5 bases. Germline V CDR1 and CDR2: SNHLY, FYNNEI. There are 14 residues in the CDR3. V dropped 7 bases and J dropped 4 bases, with 14 bases sitting between them. CDR3 bases: TGTGCCAGCAACCTAGAGCGGAATTACAATGAGCAGTTCTTC. Amino acids: CASNLERNYNEQFF.

The V call is TRBV5-1, the J call TRBJ1-1; tentatively, D is TRBD1 (5 bases). Trimming left V 0 bases short and J 7 bases short, with 13 bases between. This CDR3 region has 14 residues. The V gene's germline CDR1 is SGHRS and CDR2 YFSETQ. CDR3 residues: CASSLAGTENEAFF. The CDR3, as DNA: TGCGCCAGCAGCTTGGCCGGGACCGAAAATGAAGCTTTCTTT.

As to this clone: Other DNA sequences in the same sample also yield this CDR3. The chain recombines TRBV18 with TRBJ2-3, with D unclear. This CDR3 spans 15 amino acids. The germline V gene has CDR1 KGHSH and CDR2 LQKENI. V lost 3 bases to trimming and J lost 1 base, with 11 bases between them. The DNA of the CDR3 is TGTGCCAGCTCACCTCTGGGTACGGGCACAGATACGCAGTATTTT. Protein sequence: CASSPLGTGTDTQYF.

On this clone itself: The same CDR3 can be traced to other DNA sequences in this sample. This chain joins TRBV6-1 and TRBJ2-7, with 10 bases aligning to TRBD2. CDR1 and CDR2 (germline): MNHNS, SASEGT. This CDR3 region has 14 residues. The junction had 2 bases not matched to a gene; V was cut back by 6 bases and J by 0 bases. DNA of the CDR3: TGTGCCAGCAGACTAGCGGGAAGCTCCTACGAGCAGTACTTC. Amino acids: CASRLAGSSYEQYF.

The chain carries TRBV6-5 and TRBJ1-1; D not resolved. The CDR3 is 13 residues long. V gave up 0 bases and J gave up 4 bases, with 6 bases separating them. Germline V gives CDR1 MNHEY, CDR2 SVGAGI. The CDR3 nucleotides read TGTGCCAGCAGTTACTCGCGTGTCACTGAAGCTTTCTTT. Its translation is CASSYSRVTEAFF.

The chain links TRBV5-5 to TRBJ2-2; D perhaps matches TRBD1 (6 bases). Trimming cost V 4 bases and J 3 bases, with 10 bases left between them. Germline assignment: CDR1 SGHKS and CDR2 YYEKEE (reference sequence). The CDR3 length is 14 residues. This CDR3 is CASSSGQYTGELFF. The CDR3 nucleotides are TGTGCCAGCAGCAGCGGACAGTACACCGGGGAGCTGTTTTTT.

This rearrangement joins TRBV6-5 to TRBJ2-1; D remains unclear. V lost 2 bases and J 8 bases, leaving 19 bases between the germline ends. CDR1 is MNHEY, CDR2 SVGAGI, per germline. The CDR3 has 16 amino acids. The CDR3 here is CASSYDRVGPVYEQFF. The CDR3 DNA sequence: TGTGCCAGCAGTTACGATCGGGTGGGCCCCGTTTATGAGCAGTTCTTC.